The present entry profiles one T cell receptor (beta chain) with its context. The antigen remains unidentified. Trimming removed 2 bases at V and 4 bases at J, with 12 bases between. CDR1 and CDR2 (germline): SGHRS, YFSETQ. This CDR3 spans 14 amino acids. This record comes from a study of T cell responses to AZD1222 COVID-19 vaccine. As for the study in general: Pooled together were second doses at about 4 or about 12 weeks. Findings of the study overall: The breadth and depth of Spike-specific TCRs increased once two AZD1222 doses had been given. The sample set comprised mostly white British donors with more females, and clonal diversity was possibly underestimated.

Some clones are missing from TCRdb's copy, which holds only in-frame ones; the method was immunoSEQ multiplex PCR. The sample includes more than 100,000 clones, roughly 90% of them seen just once. The sequence was obtained from an adult in good health. The chain combines TRBV5-1 with TRBJ1-1; D may be TRBD1 (5 bases). Here the sequenced sample was peripheral blood, taken on day 0 of AZD1222 vaccination. As DNA, the CDR3 is TGCGCCAGCAGCTTTGGGGCGCAGGGCACTGAAGCTTTCTTT. Residues: CASSFGAQGTEAFF.